Listed below are T cell receptor beta chains from one sample, sequenced in a study of cytomegalovirus exposure and HLA in healthy donors. The protocol was immunoSEQ multiplex PCR, while the TCRdb copy is restricted to in-frame clones and leaves out a portion. The sample contains approximately 170,000 clones, 85% of which appear only once. Material: PBMCs. The receptors derive from a boy aged 2 to 10 in good health and CMV-seronegative. CDR3s include the opening cysteine and the closing phenylalanine or tryptophan. D genes are given only for firm matches. Part of the rows lack a size; the others show once, few, many or a class for expanded clones.

CDR3nt: TGTGCCAGCAGTTTTAGTAGCGGGGAAAATAACAATGAGCAGTTCTTC; CDR3aa: CASSFSSGENNNEQFF; abundance: few; j_gene: TRBJ2-1; v_gene: TRBV27; d_gene: TRBD2
CDR3nt: TGTGCCAGTAGTGGGGAGATTAGTACTTCTTGGAATGAGCAGTTCTTC; CDR3aa: CASSGEISTSWNEQFF; abundance: NA; j_gene: TRBJ2-1; v_gene: TRBV19; d_gene: NA
CDR3nt: TGTGCCAGCAGTTATCGGGACCAAGAGACCCAGTACTTC; CDR3aa: CASSYRDQETQYF; abundance: NA; j_gene: TRBJ2-5; v_gene: TRBV28; d_gene: NA
CDR3nt: TGTGCCAGCAGCTCCCGGGAGGCGGGGAGAGAGACCCAGTACTTC; CDR3aa: CASSSREAGRETQYF; abundance: NA; j_gene: TRBJ2-5; v_gene: TRBV7-6; d_gene: TRBD2
CDR3nt: TGTGCTAGTGGGACCCGGGACAGGGGTAACGAGCAGTTCTTC; CDR3aa: CASGTRDRGNEQFF; abundance: NA; j_gene: TRBJ2-1; v_gene: TRBV12-5; d_gene: TRBD1
CDR3nt: TGTGCCAGCAGTGAATCTGAATCAGGGATACATGAGCAGTTCTTC; CDR3aa: CASSESESGIHEQFF; abundance: NA; j_gene: TRBJ2-1; v_gene: TRBV6-4; d_gene: NA
CDR3nt: TGCAGCGTTGAAGGGTACCAGACAGATACGCAGTATTTT; CDR3aa: CSVEGYQTDTQYF; abundance: NA; j_gene: TRBJ2-3; v_gene: TRBV29-1; d_gene: NA
CDR3nt: TGTGCCAGCAGCTTACGGACTAGCGGGAGCAACGAGCAGTACTTC; CDR3aa: CASSLRTSGSNEQYF; abundance: NA; j_gene: TRBJ2-7; v_gene: TRBV5-8; d_gene: TRBD2
CDR3nt: TGTGCCAGCAGCCGCAGTCGGGGTAGCGAGCAGTACTTC; CDR3aa: CASSRSRGSEQYF; abundance: NA; j_gene: TRBJ2-7; v_gene: TRBV14; d_gene: NA
CDR3nt: TGTGCCAGCAGTTACTCGGGACGGGGGGACACTGAAGCTTTCTTT; CDR3aa: CASSYSGRGDTEAFF; abundance: NA; j_gene: TRBJ1-1; v_gene: TRBV6-5; d_gene: NA
CDR3nt: TGCGCCAGCAGCCAAGATCTCGAGGAGCCCCAGCATTTT; CDR3aa: CASSQDLEEPQHF; abundance: NA; j_gene: TRBJ1-5; v_gene: TRBV4-1; d_gene: NA
CDR3nt: TGTGCCAGCAGTTACTCGAGATCTACTTACAATGAGCAGTTCTTC; CDR3aa: CASSYSRSTYNEQFF; abundance: NA; j_gene: TRBJ2-1; v_gene: TRBV6-5; d_gene: NA
CDR3nt: TGTGCCAGTACCCCGATCCAGGGGGGCACCGGGGAGCTGTTTTTT; CDR3aa: CASTPIQGGTGELFF; abundance: NA; j_gene: TRBJ2-2; v_gene: TRBV19; d_gene: NA
CDR3nt: TGTGCCAGCAGTTTGGGGCGGGAGGGCCGGGGTGAGCAGTTCTTC; CDR3aa: CASSLGREGRGEQFF; abundance: NA; j_gene: TRBJ2-1; v_gene: TRBV27; d_gene: TRBD2
CDR3nt: TGTGCCAGCGAAGCGGGGGAGCCAAACACCATATATTTT; CDR3aa: CASEAGEPNTIYF; abundance: few; j_gene: TRBJ1-3; v_gene: TRBV9; d_gene: NA
CDR3nt: TGTGCCAGTAGTACCCCCTTCGGGGGGGCGAGCGGCAATGAGCAGTTCTTC; CDR3aa: CASSTPFGGASGNEQFF; abundance: NA; j_gene: TRBJ2-1; v_gene: TRBV19; d_gene: TRBD2
CDR3nt: TGTGCCAGCAGTTTATCGGACTCCAATGAGCAGTTCTTC; CDR3aa: CASSLSDSNEQFF; abundance: NA; j_gene: TRBJ2-1; v_gene: TRBV27; d_gene: NA
CDR3nt: TGTGCCAGCGCGCGGACAGGGCCCTACAATGAGCAGTTCTTC; CDR3aa: CASARTGPYNEQFF; abundance: NA; j_gene: TRBJ2-1; v_gene: TRBV27; d_gene: TRBD1
CDR3nt: TGTGCCAGCAGTTCCGGGACAGGAAATGGCTACACCTTC; CDR3aa: CASSSGTGNGYTF; abundance: few; j_gene: TRBJ1-2; v_gene: TRBV27; d_gene: TRBD1